The clone carrying this T cell receptor beta chain was found a few times. Its antigen is not identified. TCRdb re-analysed the 5' RACE reads in MiXCR, keeping a single row per CDR3 protein. The sample shows some 1,600,000 distinct CDR3 sequences, around 33% of them seen only once. The sample belongs to a study of identical twins. Study-level findings and limits: There was an excess of low generation probability in the out-of-frame alpha sequences that twins shared. With abundant cord blood beta clonotypes, insertions were fewer; memory repertoires showed no such pattern. Invariant MAIT and iNKT cells could partly confound zero-insertion analyses. Models came in too low on out-of-frame TCR alpha sharing in monozygotic twins.

From germline, CDR1 is SGHRS and CDR2 YFSETQ. The CDR3 spans 14 residues. The sample taken for sequencing was cord blood. The gene calls are TRBV5-1 and TRBJ2-1; TRBD2 is a possible D gene (5 bases). The end of the DNA aligns better with TRBJ2-7, so the J call may be wrong. This clonotype was sampled from a newborn girl in good health. DNA of the CDR3: TGCGCCAGCAGCCACGGACTGAACAACAATGAGCAGTACTTC. Amino acid sequence: CASSHGLNNNEQYF.